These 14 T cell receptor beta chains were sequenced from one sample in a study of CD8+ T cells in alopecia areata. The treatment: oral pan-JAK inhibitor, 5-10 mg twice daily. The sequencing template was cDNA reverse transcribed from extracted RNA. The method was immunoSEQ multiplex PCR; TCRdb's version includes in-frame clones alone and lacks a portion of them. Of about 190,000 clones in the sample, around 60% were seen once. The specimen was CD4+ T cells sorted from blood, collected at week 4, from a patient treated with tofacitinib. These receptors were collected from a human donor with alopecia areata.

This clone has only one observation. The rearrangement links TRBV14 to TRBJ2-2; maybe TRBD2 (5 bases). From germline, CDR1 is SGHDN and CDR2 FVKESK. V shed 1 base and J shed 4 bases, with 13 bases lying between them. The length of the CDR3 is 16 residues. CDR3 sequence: CASSQVRPRGTGELFF. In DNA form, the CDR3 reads TGTGCCAGCAGCCAAGTAAGGCCTCGGGGCACCGGGGAGCTGTTTTTT.

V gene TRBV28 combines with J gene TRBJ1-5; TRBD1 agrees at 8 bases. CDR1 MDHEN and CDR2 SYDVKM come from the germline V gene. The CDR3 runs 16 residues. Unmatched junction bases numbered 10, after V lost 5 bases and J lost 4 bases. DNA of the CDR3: TGTGCCAGCAGTCGAATGAGGACAGGGATTAATCAGCCCCAGCATTTT. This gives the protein CASSRMRTGINQPQHF.

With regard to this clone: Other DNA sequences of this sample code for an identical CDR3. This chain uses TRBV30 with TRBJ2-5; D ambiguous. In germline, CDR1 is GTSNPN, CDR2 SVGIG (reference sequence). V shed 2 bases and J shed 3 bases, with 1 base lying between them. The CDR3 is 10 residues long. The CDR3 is CAWSKETQYF. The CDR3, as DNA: TGTGCCTGGAGTAAAGAGACCCAGTACTTC.

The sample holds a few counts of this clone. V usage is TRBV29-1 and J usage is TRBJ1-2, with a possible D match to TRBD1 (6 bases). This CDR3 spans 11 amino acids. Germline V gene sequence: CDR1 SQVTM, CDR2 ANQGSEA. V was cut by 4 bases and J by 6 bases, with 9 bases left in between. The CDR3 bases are TGCAGCGTTGGGGGGGCGGATGGCTACACCTTC. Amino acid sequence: CSVGGADGYTF.

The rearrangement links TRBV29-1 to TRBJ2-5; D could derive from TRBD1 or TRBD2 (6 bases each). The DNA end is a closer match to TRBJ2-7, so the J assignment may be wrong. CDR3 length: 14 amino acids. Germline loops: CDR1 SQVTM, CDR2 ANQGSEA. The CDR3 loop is CSAQTGAFGYEQYF. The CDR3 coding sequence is TGCAGCGCACAGACGGGGGCTTTTGGGTACGAGCAGTACTTC.

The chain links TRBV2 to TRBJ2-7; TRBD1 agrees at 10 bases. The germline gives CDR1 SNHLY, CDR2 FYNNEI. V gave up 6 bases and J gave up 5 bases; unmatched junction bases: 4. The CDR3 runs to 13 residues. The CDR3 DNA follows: TGTGCCAGCAGGATAGGGACAGGGGACGAGCAGTACTTC. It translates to CASRIGTGDEQYF.

The CDR3 loop is CASSLPSGSGEQFF. The CDR3, as DNA: TGCGCCAGCAGCTTGCCTAGCGGGAGTGGTGAGCAGTTCTTC. The V call is TRBV5-1, the J call TRBJ2-1, with TRBD2 matching 10 bases. V shed 1 base and J 9 bases; nucleotides not matched to a gene: 4. This CDR3 region has 14 residues. Per germline, CDR1 SGHRS and CDR2 YFSETQ.

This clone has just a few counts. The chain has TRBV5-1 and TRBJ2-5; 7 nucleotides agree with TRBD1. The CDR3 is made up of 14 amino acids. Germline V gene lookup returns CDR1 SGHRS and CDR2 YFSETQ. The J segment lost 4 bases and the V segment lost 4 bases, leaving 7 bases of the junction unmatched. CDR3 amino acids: CASSRDRVGETQYF. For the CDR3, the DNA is TGCGCCAGCAGCAGAGACAGGGTCGGAGAGACCCAGTACTTC.

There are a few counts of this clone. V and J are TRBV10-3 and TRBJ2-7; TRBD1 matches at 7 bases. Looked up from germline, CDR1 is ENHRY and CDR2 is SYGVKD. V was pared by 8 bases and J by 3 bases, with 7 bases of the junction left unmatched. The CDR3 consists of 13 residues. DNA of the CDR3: TGTGCCATCGGCGCAGGGGGACGCTACGAGCAGTACTTC. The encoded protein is CAIGAGGRYEQYF.

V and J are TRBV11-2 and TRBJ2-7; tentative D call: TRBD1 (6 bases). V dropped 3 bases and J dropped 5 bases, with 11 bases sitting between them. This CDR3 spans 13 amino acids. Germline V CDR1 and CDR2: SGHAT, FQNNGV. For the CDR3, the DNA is TGTGCCAGCAGCTTCCAGGGGATGAACGAGCAGTACTTC. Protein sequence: CASSFQGMNEQYF.

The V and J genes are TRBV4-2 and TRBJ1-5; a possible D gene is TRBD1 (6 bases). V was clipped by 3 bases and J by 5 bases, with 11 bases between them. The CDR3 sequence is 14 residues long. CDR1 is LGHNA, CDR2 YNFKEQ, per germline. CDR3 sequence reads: CASSHEGGYQPQHF. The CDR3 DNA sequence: TGTGCCAGCAGCCACGAAGGGGGGTATCAGCCCCAGCATTTT.

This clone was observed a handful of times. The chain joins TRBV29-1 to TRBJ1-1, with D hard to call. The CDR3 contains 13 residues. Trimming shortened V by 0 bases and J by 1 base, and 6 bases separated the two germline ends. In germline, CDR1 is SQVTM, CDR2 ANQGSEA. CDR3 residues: CSVEDQGNTEAFF. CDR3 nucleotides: TGCAGCGTTGAAGATCAAGGGAACACTGAAGCTTTCTTT. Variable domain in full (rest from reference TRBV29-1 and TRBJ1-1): SAVISQKPSRDICQRGTSLTIQCQVDSQVTMMFWYRQQPGQSLTLIATANQGSEATYESGFVIDKFPISRPNLTFSTLTVSNMSPEDSSIYLCSVEDQGNTEAFFGQGTRLTVV.

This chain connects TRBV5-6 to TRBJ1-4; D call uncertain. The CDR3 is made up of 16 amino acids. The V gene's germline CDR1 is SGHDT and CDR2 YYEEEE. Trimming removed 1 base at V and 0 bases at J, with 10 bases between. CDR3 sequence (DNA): TGTGCCAGCAGCTTGAACCTATTCGCAACTAATGAAAAACTGTTTTTT. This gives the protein CASSLNLFATNEKLFF.

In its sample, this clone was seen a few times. The CDR3 nucleotides read TGCAGCGCCTCACGGGATACGCAGTATTTT. It is translated as CSASRDTQYF. This chain links TRBV29-1 with TRBJ2-3; unclear D gene. The CDR3 has 10 residues. With 7 bases removed from V and 6 bases from J, the gap between germline ends came to 8 bases. CDR1 is SQVTM and CDR2 is ANQGSEA in the germline V gene.